These T cell receptor beta chains were read from a single sample in a study of response to subunit inactivated influenza vaccine. TCRdb re-derived calls from the RT-PCR reads in MiXCR, one entry per CDR3 protein. This table holds under 850,000 distinct CDR3 sequences, less than 20% found once. This specimen was PBMCs from blood, taken more than 4 days after vaccination. These receptors were taken from a man between 45 and 60 years old who received an inactivated influenza vaccine. The CDR3 runs from the conserved cysteine through the conserved F or W. D genes are given only for firm matches. Size is stated for part of the rows, as once, few or many counts, or as a class when the clone is expanded.

d_call j_call v_call clone_size cdr3_length cdr3_aa cdr3_nt
NA TRBJ2-7 TRBV21-1 NA 17 CASTPDPPPDGTYEQYF TGTGCCAGCACACCCGACCCCCCCCCCGACGGAACCTACGAGCAGTACTTC
TRBD2 TRBJ2-1 TRBV9 NA 15 CASSVDSGGYNEQFF TGTGCCAGCAGCGTAGATAGCGGGGGTTACAATGAGCAGTTCTTC
NA TRBJ2-2 TRBV27 few 15 CASSLSTSLAGELFF TGTGCCAGCAGTTTATCGACTAGTTTGGCCGGGGAGCTGTTTTTT
NA TRBJ1-4 TRBV4-3 few 15 CASSQDLGGSEKLFF TGCGCCAGCAGCCAAGATTTGGGGGGTAGCGAAAAACTGTTTTTT
NA TRBJ2-3 TRBV6-4 few 14 CASSAGSEADTQYF TGTGCCAGCAGTGCAGGGAGTGAGGCAGATACGCAGTATTTT
TRBD2 TRBJ2-1 TRBV18 NA 15 CASSPSSGDYNEQFF TGTGCCAGCTCACCAAGTAGCGGGGACTACAATGAGCAGTTCTTC
TRBD2 TRBJ2-1 TRBV9 NA 17 CASSVDPAGGSYNEQFF TGTGCCAGCAGCGTAGATCCAGCGGGAGGGTCCTACAATGAGCAGTTCTTC
TRBD2 TRBJ2-2 TRBV7-2 few 15 CASSELAGVTGELFF TGTGCCAGCAGCGAACTAGCGGGAGTAACCGGGGAGCTGTTTTTT
NA TRBJ2-7 TRBV3-1 many 14 CASSLGLEVLEQYF TGTGCCAGCAGCCTGGGACTGGAGGTCCTCGAGCAGTACTTC
NA TRBJ2-7 TRBV5-6 NA 13 CASSHGPTYEQYF TGTGCCAGCAGCCACGGACCGACATACGAGCAGTACTTC
NA TRBJ2-7 TRBV20-1 NA 16 CSSRDFRRDISYEQYF TGCAGTTCTAGAGATTTCAGGCGGGACATATCCTACGAGCAGTACTTC
NA TRBJ1-1 TRBV6-1 NA 17 CASSEDPQNRRNTEAFF TGTGCCAGCAGTGAAGATCCACAGAACAGGCGGAACACTGAAGCTTTCTTT
NA TRBJ2-6 TRBV14 few 16 CASSSYGRAGANVLTF TGTGCCAGCAGCTCCTATGGCAGGGCTGGGGCCAACGTCCTGACTTTC
NA TRBJ2-2 TRBV5-1 many 16 CASSLDGTSNTGELFF TGCGCCAGCAGCTTGGATGGGACATCGAACACCGGGGAGCTGTTTTTT
NA TRBJ2-4 TRBV29-1 many 15 CSVEFGLGSKNIQYF TGCAGCGTTGAATTCGGGTTGGGGTCCAAAAACATTCAGTACTTC
TRBD2 TRBJ2-2 TRBV5-1 few 15 CASSLGGRKTGELFF TGCGCCAGCAGCTTGGGCGGGAGGAAGACCGGGGAGCTGTTTTTT
TRBD2 TRBJ2-2 TRBV27 NA 16 CASRPRTSALTGELFF TGTGCCAGCAGACCACGGACTAGCGCCCTCACCGGGGAGCTGTTTTTT
NA TRBJ2-7 TRBV4-3 NA 15 CASSQDVGRAYEQYF TGCGCCAGCAGCCAAGATGTGGGAAGGGCCTACGAGCAGTACTTC
NA TRBJ2-7 TRBV20-1 NA 15 CSAAPQSAGPYEQYF TGCAGTGCTGCTCCCCAGTCGGCAGGTCCCTACGAGCAGTACTTC
NA TRBJ1-4 TRBV6-1 NA 15 CASSPQPATNEKLFF TGTGCCAGCAGCCCTCAGCCTGCAACTAATGAAAAACTGTTTTTT
NA TRBJ2-3 TRBV12-3/TRBV12-4 NA 15 CASYGEGGAGDTQYF TGTGCCAGCTACGGGGAGGGGGGCGCAGGGGATACGCAGTATTTT
NA TRBJ2-2 TRBV29-1 NA 12 CSVPTNTGELFF TGCAGCGTACCTACGAACACCGGGGAGCTGTTTTTT